This entry lists 5 T cell receptor beta chains sequenced from one sample in a study of Graves' ophthalmopathy and Graves' hyperthyroidism. Transcripts of RNA were the source for amplifying TCR beta CDR3 regions. First-round RT-PCR used HTBI primers; second-round multiplex PCR followed. One entry per CDR3 protein results from TCRdb running MiXCR on the multiplex PCR reads. This repertoire shows over a million distinct CDR3 sequences, less than 45% found once; its top ten account for 11%. The sample was peripheral blood or thyroid tissue (not recorded which). The receptors come from an adult man with Graves' hyperthyroidism.

A word on this clonotype: A much more abundant neighbour one base away suggests this may be a read error. This CDR3 fails to terminate in the conserved phenylalanine or tryptophan, so it likely reflects a read error. This chain joins TRBV11-2 and TRBJ1-1, with a possible D match to TRBD1 (6 bases). The V end was cut by 4 bases, the J end by 0 bases, with 12 bases between. Per germline, CDR1 SGHAT and CDR2 FQNNGV. The CDR3 is made up of 15 amino acids. CDR3 sequence: CASSWDPGVNTEAFL. The DNA for the CDR3 is TGTGCCAGCAGCTGGGATCCAGGGGTGAACACTGAAGCTTTCCTT.

The table lists this clonotype with a few counts. V usage is TRBV7-8 and J usage is TRBJ1-1; D is uncertain. The germline gives CDR1 SGHVS, CDR2 FQNEAQ. This CDR3 contains 15 residues. V lost 7 bases and J 0 bases, leaving 15 bases between the germline ends. The CDR3 bases are TGTGCCAGCACCCCCTACACAGAGATGAACACTGAAGCTTTCTTT. Amino acids: CASTPYTEMNTEAFF.

The V call is TRBV15, the J call TRBJ2-3; D gene ambiguous. This CDR3 has 15 amino acids. The V and J ends lost 5 bases and 3 bases respectively, with 15 bases between them. CDR1 and CDR2 (germline): LNHNV, YYDKDF (reference sequence). The CDR3 loop reads CATSAPPTTTDTQYF. The CDR3 DNA reads as TGTGCCACCAGCGCCCCTCCCACTACAACAGATACGCAGTATTTT.

The chain links TRBV7-9 to TRBJ1-6; perhaps TRBD1 as D (6 bases). Trimming cost V 5 bases and J 14 bases, with 22 bases left between them. The CDR3 is made up of 15 amino acids. Germline V gene sequence: CDR1 SEHNR, CDR2 FQNEAQ (reference sequence). In nucleotides, the CDR3 is TGTGCCAGCAGCCCTCTAGGGGGAGAACCCTTGTCCCTCCACTTT. Translating gives CASSPLGGEPLSLHF.

This clonotype has a count of ten or more. V is TRBV9 and J is TRBJ1-2, with D possibly TRBD1 on 5 matching bases. Germline loops: CDR1 SGDLS, CDR2 YYNGEE. Trimming cost V 1 base and J 5 bases, with 12 bases left between them. CDR3 length equals 14 residues. The CDR3 here is CASSVKGVPYGYTF. Here the CDR3 DNA reads TGTGCCAGCAGCGTAAAAGGGGTCCCTTATGGCTACACCTTC.